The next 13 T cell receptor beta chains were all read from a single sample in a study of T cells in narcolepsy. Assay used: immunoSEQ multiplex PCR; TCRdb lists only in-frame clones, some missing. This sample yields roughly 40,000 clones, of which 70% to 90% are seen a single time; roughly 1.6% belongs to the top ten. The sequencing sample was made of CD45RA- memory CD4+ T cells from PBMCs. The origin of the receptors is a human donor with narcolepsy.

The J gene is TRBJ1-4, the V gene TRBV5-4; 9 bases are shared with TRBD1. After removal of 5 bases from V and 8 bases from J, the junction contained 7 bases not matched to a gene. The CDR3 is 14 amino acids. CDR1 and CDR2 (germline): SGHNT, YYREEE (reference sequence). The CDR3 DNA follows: TGTGCCAGCAGGCCCACAGGGGGCGCGGAAAAACTGTTTTTT. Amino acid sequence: CASRPTGGAEKLFF.

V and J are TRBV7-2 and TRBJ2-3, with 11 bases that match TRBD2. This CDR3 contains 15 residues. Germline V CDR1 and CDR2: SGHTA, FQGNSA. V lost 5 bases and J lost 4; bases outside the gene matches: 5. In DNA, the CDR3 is TGTGCCAGCAGCCCGGGGGGACTAGCGGCAGATACGCAGTATTTT. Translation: CASSPGGLAADTQYF.

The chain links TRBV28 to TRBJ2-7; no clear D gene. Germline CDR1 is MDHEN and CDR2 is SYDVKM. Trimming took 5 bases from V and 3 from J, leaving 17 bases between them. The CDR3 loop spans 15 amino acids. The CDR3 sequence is CASSEQTGYLYEQYF. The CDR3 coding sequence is TGTGCCAGCAGTGAACAGACCGGGTATCTCTACGAGCAGTACTTC.

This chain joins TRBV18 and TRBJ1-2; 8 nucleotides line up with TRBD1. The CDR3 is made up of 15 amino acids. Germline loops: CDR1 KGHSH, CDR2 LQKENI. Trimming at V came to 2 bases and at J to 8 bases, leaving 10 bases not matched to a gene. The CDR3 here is CASSPNGDRFSGYTF. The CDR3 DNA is TGTGCCAGCTCACCAAACGGGGACAGGTTTTCAGGCTACACCTTC.

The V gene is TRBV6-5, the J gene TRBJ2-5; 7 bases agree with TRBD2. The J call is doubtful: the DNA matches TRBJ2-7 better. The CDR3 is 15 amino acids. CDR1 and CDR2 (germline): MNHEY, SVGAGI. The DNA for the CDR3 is TGTGCCAGCAGAAGGACTAGGCTGGGACTTTACGAGCAGTACTTC. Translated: CASRRTRLGLYEQYF.

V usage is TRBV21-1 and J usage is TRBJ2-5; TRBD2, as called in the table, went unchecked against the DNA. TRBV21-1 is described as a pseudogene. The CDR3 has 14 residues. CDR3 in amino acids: CASSKECGRWTQYF. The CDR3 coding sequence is TGTGCCAGCAGCAAAGAATGTGGGAGATGGACCCAGTACTTC.

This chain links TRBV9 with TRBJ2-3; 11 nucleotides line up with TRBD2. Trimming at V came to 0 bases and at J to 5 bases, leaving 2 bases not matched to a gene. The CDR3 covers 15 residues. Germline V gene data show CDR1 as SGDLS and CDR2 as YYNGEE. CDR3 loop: CASSVVTSGKDTQYF. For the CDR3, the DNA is TGTGCCAGCAGCGTAGTGACTAGCGGGAAAGATACGCAGTATTTT.

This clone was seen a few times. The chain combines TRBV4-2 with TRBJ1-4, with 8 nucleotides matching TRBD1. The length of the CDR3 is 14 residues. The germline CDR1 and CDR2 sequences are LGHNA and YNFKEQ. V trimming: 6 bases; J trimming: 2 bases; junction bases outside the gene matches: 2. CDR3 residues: CASRDRETNEKLFF. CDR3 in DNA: TGTGCCAGCAGGGACAGGGAGACTAATGAAAAACTGTTTTTT.

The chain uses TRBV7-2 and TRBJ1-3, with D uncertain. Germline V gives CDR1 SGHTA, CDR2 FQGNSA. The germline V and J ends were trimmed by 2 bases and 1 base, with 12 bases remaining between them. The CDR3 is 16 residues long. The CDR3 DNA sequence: TGTGCCAGCAGCTTAAGACCTGCCTCATCTGGAAACACCATATATTTT. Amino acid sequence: CASSLRPASSGNTIYF.

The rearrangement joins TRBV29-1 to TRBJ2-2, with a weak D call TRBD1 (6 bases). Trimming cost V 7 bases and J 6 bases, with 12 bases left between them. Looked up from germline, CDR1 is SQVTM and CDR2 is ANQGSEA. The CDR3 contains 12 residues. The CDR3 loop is CSANPGAGELFF. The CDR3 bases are TGCAGCGCTAACCCAGGGGCCGGGGAGCTGTTTTTT.

The CDR3 reads CASSSRSGGTTDTQYF. In DNA form, the CDR3 reads TGTGCCAGCAGCTCTCGTAGCGGGGGGACCACAGATACGCAGTATTTT. The chain joins TRBV7-2 to TRBJ2-3, with 10 bases identical to TRBD2. CDR3 size: 16 residues. Trimming at V came to 4 bases and at J to 2 bases, leaving 6 bases not matched to a gene. Germline assignment: CDR1 SGHTA and CDR2 FQGNSA. The whole variable domain, remainder taken from reference TRBV7-2 and TRBJ2-3, is GAGVSQSPSNKVTEKGKDVELRCDPISGHTALYWYRQSLGQGLEFLIYFQGNSAPDKSGLPSDRFSAERTGGSVSTLTIQRTQQEDSAVYLCASSSRSGGTTDTQYFGPGTRLTVL.

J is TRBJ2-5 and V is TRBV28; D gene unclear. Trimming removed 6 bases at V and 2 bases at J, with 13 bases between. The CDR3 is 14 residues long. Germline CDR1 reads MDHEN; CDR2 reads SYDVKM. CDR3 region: CASSPANGQETQYF. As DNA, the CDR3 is TGTGCCAGCAGCCCCGCTAATGGACAAGAGACCCAGTACTTC.

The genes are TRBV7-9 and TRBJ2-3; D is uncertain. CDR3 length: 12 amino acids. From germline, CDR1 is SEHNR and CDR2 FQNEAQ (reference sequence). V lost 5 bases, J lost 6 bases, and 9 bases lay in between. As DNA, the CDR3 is TGTGCCAGCAGCAACATAGCTGATACGCAGTATTTT. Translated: CASSNIADTQYF.